Sequencing of this T cell receptor (beta chain) was carried out in a study of blood T cell repertoires in COVID-19. Study overall: The samples span acute and convalescent COVID-19 from the United States, Italy and Spain. PBMCs, B-cell-depleted T cells, or T cells provided the cDNA or gDNA that made up the material.

Enrolment of Seattle patients took place during active infection, and they were followed longitudinally. TCRdb's table, derived via immunoSEQ multiplex PCR, lists solely in-frame clones and lacks some. The table has fewer than 250,000 clones, 82% seen once. Material: peripheral blood. This TCR was sampled from a woman aged 55-70 years with COVID-19, enrolled during active disease.

In DNA, the CDR3 is TGCGCCAGCAGCTTCTTCTCCGTGGGGGCTCAGATGAACACTGAAGCTTTCTTT. Translation gives CASSFFSVGAQMNTEAFF. V and J are TRBV5-1 and TRBJ1-1; tentatively, D is TRBD1 (6 bases). The CDR3 extends over 18 amino acids. V shed 2 bases and J shed 0 bases, with 20 bases lying between them. Germline lookup yields CDR1 SGHRS and CDR2 YFSETQ.